The next 24 T cell receptor beta chains were all read from a single sample in a study of shared clonotypes between healthy human individuals. Sequencing was performed with immunoSEQ multiplex PCR; in TCRdb, only in-frame clones are kept and a portion is missing. The sample lists about 2.3 million clones; roughly 90% were seen once. The source material was naive CD4+ T cells from PBMCs. The subset: CD45RA+ positively selected. Every receptor here comes from a young man in good health. Some clones in this sample may be carry-over from other donors' samples.

The chain joins TRBV7-9 to TRBJ1-5; 7 nucleotides line up with TRBD1. The CDR3 length is 19 residues. The V gene end was trimmed by 1 base and the J gene end by 0 bases; junction bases not matched to a gene: 12. The germline gives CDR1 SEHNR, CDR2 FQNEAQ (reference sequence). CDR3 DNA: TGTGCCAGCAGCTTAGGACAGGGTGGAAAGTGGAATAGCAATCAGCCCCAGCATTTT. Its translation: CASSLGQGGKWNSNQPQHF.

The J gene is TRBJ2-7, the V gene TRBV7-2; D not resolved. This CDR3 has 12 amino acids. Looked up from germline, CDR1 is SGHTA and CDR2 is FQGNSA. V dropped 1 base and J dropped 5 bases, with 6 bases sitting between them. The CDR3 region is CASSLGIDEQYF. In DNA, the CDR3 is TGTGCCAGCAGCTTAGGTATCGACGAGCAGTACTTC.

The V and J genes are TRBV9 and TRBJ2-1, with 11 nucleotides matching TRBD2. V lost 0 bases and J lost 7; bases outside the gene matches: 6. CDR3 length equals 16 residues. CDR1 SGDLS and CDR2 YYNGEE come from the germline V gene. CDR3 protein: CASSVALAGGWNEQFF. CDR3 coding DNA: TGTGCCAGCAGCGTAGCTTTAGCGGGAGGGTGGAATGAGCAGTTCTTC.

The chain links TRBV28 to TRBJ2-4; 9 nucleotides match TRBD1. The germline V gene has CDR1 MDHEN and CDR2 SYDVKM. Trimming at V came to 1 base and at J to 5 bases, leaving 3 bases not matched to a gene. The CDR3 is 15 residues long. CDR3 region: CASSLSGTGQNIQYF. CDR3 sequence (DNA): TGTGCCAGCAGTTTATCAGGGACAGGGCAAAACATTCAGTACTTC.

On this clone itself: Other DNA sequences of this sample code for an identical CDR3. The chain combines TRBV6-1 with TRBJ2-2; D is unclear. Trimming shortened V by 6 bases and J by 2 bases, and 7 bases separated the two germline ends. The CDR3 has 13 amino acids. Germline assignment: CDR1 MNHNS and CDR2 SASEGT. The CDR3 DNA follows: TGTGCCAGCAGCGTGGGAAACACCGGGGAGCTGTTTTTT. It is translated as CASSVGNTGELFF.

The chain has TRBV6-1 and TRBJ2-7; D gene uncertain. The V gene lost 3 bases and the J gene lost 3 bases, with 12 bases spanning the gap. The CDR3 consists of 14 residues. CDR1 and CDR2 (germline): MNHNS, SASEGT. The CDR3: CASSDPNPIYEQYF. The CDR3 DNA reads as TGTGCCAGCAGTGACCCCAACCCCATCTACGAGCAGTACTTC.

This clone appeared a single time. The chain uses TRBV10-3 and TRBJ2-2, with 8 positions matching TRBD1. CDR3 length: 15 residues. Trimming cost V 6 bases and J 4 bases; bases outside gene matches: 7. Germline-derived CDR1 and CDR2 are ENHRY and SYGVKD. DNA of the CDR3: TGTGCCATCAGCCTTGGACAGGGTGGCACCGGGGAGCTGTTTTTT. Translation: CAISLGQGGTGELFF.

The chain recombines TRBV6-1 with TRBJ1-1, with a tentative D call TRBD1 (6 bases). The germline CDR1 and CDR2 sequences are MNHNS and SASEGT. The germline V and J ends were trimmed by 4 bases and 4 bases, with 25 bases remaining between them. This CDR3 region has 18 residues. The CDR3 sequence: CASSASRWALGGTTEAFF. CDR3 nucleotides: TGTGCCAGCAGTGCATCAAGATGGGCCTTAGGGGGGACCACTGAAGCTTTCTTT.

This chain joins TRBV5-4 and TRBJ1-2, with 10 bases aligning to TRBD1. CDR1 and CDR2 from the germline V gene are SGHNT and YYREEE (reference sequence). V lost 2 bases to trimming and J lost 5 bases; unmatched junction nucleotides: 6. This CDR3 has 15 residues. The CDR3 DNA is TGTGCCAGCAGCTTAAGGGACAGGGGTCAGTATGGCTACACCTTC. As protein: CASSLRDRGQYGYTF.

On this clone: Other DNA sequences in the sample encode the same CDR3. The chain joins TRBV9 to TRBJ2-7; weak D call: TRBD2 (6 bases). Germline CDR1 reads SGDLS; CDR2 reads YYNGEE. The CDR3 is 14 residues long. The V end lost 0 bases, the J end lost 0 bases, and 7 bases lay between the germline ends. The CDR3 sequence is CASSVDGSSYEQYF. As DNA, the CDR3 is TGTGCCAGCAGCGTAGACGGGAGCTCCTACGAGCAGTACTTC.

This clone was seen more than once but under ten times. The chain recombines TRBV30 with TRBJ1-1; 7 bases match TRBD1. The CDR3 runs 13 residues. With V trimmed by 0 bases and J by 7 bases, 5 bases remained unmatched. Germline CDR1 GTSNPN, CDR2 SVGIG (reference sequence). Here the CDR3 DNA reads TGTGCCTGGAGTGTACGACAGGGAGGTGAAGCTTTCTTT. Protein product: CAWSVRQGGEAFF.

The V gene is TRBV2, the J gene TRBJ1-5, with D possibly being TRBD1 (5 bases). The CDR3 extends over 14 amino acids. V gave up 6 bases and J gave up 11 bases, with 20 bases separating them. The germline CDR1 and CDR2 sequences are SNHLY and FYNNEI. This chain's CDR3 is CASRGWDSNWAQHF. CDR3 nucleotides: TGTGCCAGCAGGGGTTGGGACTCCAATTGGGCCCAGCATTTT.

CDR3 in DNA: TGCGCCAGCAGCTTGGGGACAGGGGAATTCCTTTACGAGCAGTACTTC. As protein: CASSLGTGEFLYEQYF. The V and J genes are TRBV5-1 and TRBJ2-7; 9 bases align to TRBD1. V was pared by 0 bases and J by 4 bases, with 8 bases of the junction left unmatched. CDR1 SGHRS and CDR2 YFSETQ come from the germline V gene. The CDR3 is 16 residues long. The full variable domain, its missing parts supplied by reference TRBV5-1 and TRBJ2-7, is KAGVTQTPRYLIKTRGQQVTLSCSPISGHRSVSWYQQTPGQGLQFLFEYFSETQRNKGNFPGRFSGRQFSNSRSEMNVSTLELGDSALYLCASSLGTGEFLYEQYFGPGTRLTVT.

The chain links TRBV10-3 to TRBJ2-1; 7 bases fit TRBD1. This CDR3 is built from 13 residues. The germline gives CDR1 ENHRY, CDR2 SYGVKD. Losses at the gene ends were 6 bases for V and 12 bases for J; bases not matched to a gene: 11. The CDR3 DNA reads as TGTGCCATCAGCGGAGACAGGGAAGGTCTGCAGTTCTTC. The encoded protein is CAISGDREGLQFF.

The chain carries TRBV5-1 and TRBJ2-3; TRBD1 aligns across 8 bases. Germline values: CDR1 SGHRS, CDR2 YFSETQ. V lost 2 bases, J lost 6 bases, and 8 bases stayed unmatched. This CDR3 is built from 15 residues. CDR3 residues: CASSFEAGGADTQYF. Written as DNA, the CDR3 is TGCGCCAGCAGCTTTGAGGCAGGGGGCGCGGATACGCAGTATTTT.

Details on this clone: One junction end disagrees with the germline gene, perhaps due to a read error. J is TRBJ2-7 and V is TRBV4-1; 7 nucleotides match TRBD1. Germline V CDR1 and CDR2: MGHRA, YSYEKL. The CDR3 spans 14 residues. CDR3 sequence reads: CASSRPGQSYGQYF. The CDR3 nucleotides are TGCGCCAGCAGCCGACCGGGACAGTCCTACGGGCAGTACTTC.

The chain is built from TRBV5-6 and TRBJ1-1; D remains unclear. Trimming removed 4 bases from V and 5 bases from J, with 18 bases in between. Per germline, CDR1 SGHDT and CDR2 YYEEEE. The CDR3 is 15 residues long. As DNA, the CDR3 is TGTGCCAGCAGCACGAACCCACGGAGTTTGACTGAAGCTTTCTTT. Translated: CASSTNPRSLTEAFF.

The genes are TRBV28 and TRBJ2-7; 7 bases align to TRBD2. The trim removed 3 bases at V and 0 bases at J, leaving 8 bases unmatched. Per the germline V gene, CDR1 is MDHEN and CDR2 is SYDVKM. The CDR3 totals 16 residues. CDR3 nucleotide sequence: TGTGCCAGCAGTTTGGGGGGGGGACGGCTCTCCTACGAGCAGTACTTC. It specifies CASSLGGGRLSYEQYF.

J is TRBJ2-7 and V is TRBV29-1, with D possibly TRBD1 on 5 matching bases. The CDR3 is 12 amino acids. The V gene's germline CDR1 is SQVTM and CDR2 ANQGSEA. Trimming removed 4 bases at V and 6 bases at J, with 13 bases between. DNA for the CDR3: TGCAGCGTTGGGAAGGGGATCGGCGAGCAGTACTTC. It translates to CSVGKGIGEQYF.

The CDR3 region has the DNA TGTGCCAGCAGTTTATGGGGGGGCGCAAGGACCGGGGAGCTGTTTTTT. This sequence encodes CASSLWGGARTGELFF. This chain uses TRBV27 with TRBJ2-2; tentatively, D is TRBD2 (7 bases). Germline loops: CDR1 MNHEY, CDR2 SMNVEV (reference sequence). The CDR3 is made up of 16 amino acids. Trimming cost V 1 base and J 5 bases, with 14 bases left between them.

With respect to this clone: The identical CDR3 is also encoded by other nucleotide sequences in the sample. The chain links TRBV7-9 to TRBJ2-5, with TRBD2 matching over 8 bases. V was clipped by 5 bases and J by 5 bases; unmatched bases: 4. This CDR3 has 13 residues. CDR1 and CDR2 (germline): SEHNR, FQNEAQ (reference sequence). The CDR3 DNA reads as TGTGCCAGCAGCCGCTCTAGCGGGGAGACCCAGTACTTC. Amino acids: CASSRSSGETQYF.

This chain links TRBV6-5 with TRBJ1-6; TRBD1 is a possible D gene (5 bases). The germline V gene encodes CDR1 MNHEY and CDR2 SVGAGI. The V end lost 0 bases, the J end lost 4 bases, and 10 bases lay between the germline ends. This CDR3 contains 16 residues. CDR3 residues: CASSYSGAAYNSPLHF. The CDR3 nucleotides read TGTGCCAGCAGTTACTCAGGGGCCGCGTATAATTCACCCCTCCACTTT.

The chain carries TRBV5-6 and TRBJ2-5; D is uncertain. CDR3 length: 13 residues. Trimming shortened V by 4 bases and J by 9 bases, and 16 bases separated the two germline ends. CDR1 is SGHDT and CDR2 is YYEEEE in the germline V gene. This chain's CDR3 is CASSLVGDEAQYF. CDR3 sequence (DNA): TGTGCCAGCAGCCTCGTTGGGGATGAGGCCCAGTACTTC.

The chain couples TRBV6-1 to TRBJ1-2; D might be TRBD1 (5 bases). The V gene lost 5 bases and the J gene lost 4 bases, with 14 bases spanning the gap. The germline V gene has CDR1 MNHNS and CDR2 SASEGT. This CDR3 region has 14 residues. The CDR3 bases are TGTGCCAGCAGTAGGGGCAGGGCAACCTATGGCTACACCTTC. This gives the protein CASSRGRATYGYTF.